This entry concerns a single T cell receptor (beta chain). The antigen is unknown. CDR3 length: 14 amino acids. Germline V gene sequence: CDR1 MNHNS, CDR2 SASEGT. V lost 7 bases and J lost 2, with 15 bases in between. The sample is drawn from a study of T cells in Graves' hyperthyroidism and ophthalmopathy. At the level of the study: Prior to any treatment, at the point of initial diagnosis, peripheral blood was collected. Study-wide results and limits: Most clonotypes expanded in the thyroid (above 0.001) were also present in blood.

Amplified TCR beta CDR3 regions came from RNA transcripts. HTBI primers were used for first-round RT-PCR of the TCR CDR3. MiXCR, applied by TCRdb to the multiplex PCR reads, yields one record per CDR3 protein. The sample carries 280,000 or so distinct CDR3 sequences, less than 30% recorded once. In patients aged 18 to 65, hyperthyroidism was newly diagnosed, with duration under 2 months. Any symptoms of ophthalmopathy came after the first hyperthyroidism diagnosis, from which the blood sample dates. The chain joins TRBV6-1 to TRBJ2-7; D not certain. The sample consisted of blood. The TCR comes from a man aged 40-49 years with Graves' hyperthyroidism that later progressed to Graves' ophthalmopathy. CDR3 in amino acids: CASKRYTDPYEQYF. CDR3 nucleotide sequence: TGTGCCAGCAAACGTTACACGGATCCCTACGAGCAGTACTTC.